One and the same sample provided the 25 T cell receptor beta chains below, sequenced in a study of regulatory T cells in long-lasting Graves disease. The time point here: newly diagnosed GD, antithyroid drugs for less than 3 months. RNA isolated from PBMCs was used to make the TCR library. Arm-PCR of CDR3 regions and iRepertoire HTBI primers were used to build TCR beta libraries. MiXCR was run by TCRdb on the multiplex PCR reads, yielding one entry per CDR3 protein. The sample has fewer than 350,000 distinct CDR3 sequences, approximately 20% seen once; the top ten hold about 39%. The sample here was peripheral blood mononuclear cells (PBMCs), taken at new diagnosis, from a patient treated with antithyroid drugs. These receptors were obtained from a female donor with Graves disease.

This clonotype was counted ten times or more. The V and J genes are TRBV12-3 or TRBV12-4 and TRBJ2-6; D unresolved. The CDR3 loop spans 14 amino acids. Trimming took off 6 bases at V and 4 bases at J, with 10 bases between the two ends. CDR3 coding DNA: TGTGCCAGCAGCCAATCCGGGGGGGCCAACGTCCTGACTTTC. Its translation is CASSQSGGANVLTF.

In this sample, this clonotype turned up a few times. As DNA, the CDR3 is TGTGCCGTGAGCAGGGGGCGCAACAATGAGCAGTTCTTC. As protein: CAVSRGRNNEQFF. J is TRBJ2-1 and V is TRBV6-1; 8 bases align to TRBD1. CDR3 length: 13 residues. The V segment lost 11 bases and the J segment 5 bases; nucleotides outside the gene matches: 8. The germline gives CDR1 MNHNS, CDR2 SASEGT.

This clonotype was seen repeatedly, ten times or more. This chain connects TRBV7-9 to TRBJ2-1; 10 nucleotides line up with TRBD2. This CDR3 is 16 amino acids long. Trimming at V came to 5 bases and at J to 1 base, leaving 5 bases not matched to a gene. The germline gives CDR1 SEHNR, CDR2 FQNEAQ (reference sequence). The CDR3 DNA follows: TGTGCCAGCAGCGACCCTAGCGGGGGTTCCTACAATGAGCAGTTCTTC. This codes for CASSDPSGGSYNEQFF.

This clonotype was seen many times. The V gene is TRBV28, the J gene TRBJ2-3, with 7 nucleotides matching TRBD2. This CDR3 comprises 16 residues. Per the germline V gene, CDR1 is MDHEN and CDR2 is SYDVKM. The trim removed 7 bases at V and 5 bases at J, leaving 15 bases unmatched. This chain's CDR3 is CASIPFSGFLRDTQYF. The CDR3, as DNA: TGTGCCAGCATACCCTTTAGCGGGTTTCTTCGAGATACGCAGTATTTT.

This clonotype was counted at least ten times. This chain's CDR3 is CATSGGTSGKETQYF. CDR3 nucleotide sequence: TGTGCCACCAGTGGCGGGACTAGCGGAAAAGAGACCCAGTACTTC. The chain has TRBV24-1 and TRBJ2-5, with 11 bases fitting TRBD2. The length of the CDR3 is 15 residues. Trimming cost V 5 bases and J 3 bases; bases outside gene matches: 4. The V gene's germline CDR1 is KGHDR and CDR2 SFDVKD.

The chain carries TRBV11-3 and TRBJ2-1, with D perhaps TRBD1 (10 bases). This CDR3 has 20 amino acids. Trimming left V 5 bases short and J 7 bases short, with 33 bases between. CDR1 is SGHNT, CDR2 YENEEA, per germline. CDR3 in DNA: TGTGCCAGCAGCGCCGGGACAGGGGTCGCGGGAGGGGAGTTCGGGAATGAGCAGTTCTTC. It codes for CASSAGTGVAGGEFGNEQFF.

The V call is TRBV3-1, the J call TRBJ1-2; D might be TRBD1 (5 bases). The CDR3 is 16 residues long. V was shortened by 1 base and J by 3 bases, with 15 bases between the two germline ends. Germline CDR1 and CDR2: LGHDT and YNNKEL (reference sequence). CDR3 amino acids: CASSQVFGTADYGYTF. The CDR3 coding sequence is TGTGCCAGCAGCCAAGTTTTCGGGACTGCCGACTATGGCTACACCTTC.

The chain recombines TRBV5-6 with TRBJ2-3; 9 bases fit TRBD2. The CDR3 is 18 amino acids. CDR1 is SGHDT, CDR2 YYEEEE, per germline. Trimming removed 4 bases from V and 2 bases from J; junction bases left unmatched: 14. The CDR3 DNA follows: TGTGCCAGCAGCCAGATCGCGGGAGGGCATGGAAACACAGATACGCAGTATTTT. It translates to CASSQIAGGHGNTDTQYF.

This clonotype was recorded many times. The chain links TRBV19 to TRBJ1-4; D is perhaps TRBD1 (6 bases). The germline V gene encodes CDR1 LNHDA and CDR2 SQIVND (reference sequence). The CDR3 sequence is 15 residues long. Between the trimmed V and J ends, which lost 8 bases and 7 bases, there was a span of 20 bases. Here the CDR3 DNA reads TGTGCCAGTGCCCGGGTGTGGGGGGCGGGTGAAAAACTGTTTTTT. Translated, it gives CASARVWGAGEKLFF.

This clonotype was counted at least ten times. V is TRBV6-2 or TRBV6-3 and J is TRBJ2-5; possibly TRBD1 for D (6 bases). V was cut by 7 bases and J by 9 bases, with 24 bases left in between. The length of the CDR3 is 15 residues. From germline, CDR1 is MNHEY and CDR2 SVGEGT. The CDR3 coding sequence is TGTGCCAGCACAAACTTGGGGCAGGGGAAAGGGGCCCAGTACTTC. The encoded protein is CASTNLGQGKGAQYF.

There are many counts of this clonotype. CDR3 sequence reads: CASSQVPDYEQYF. In DNA, the CDR3 is TGCGCCAGCAGCCAAGTTCCTGATTACGAGCAGTACTTC. The chain recombines TRBV4-1 with TRBJ2-7, with D unresolved. This CDR3 region has 13 residues. The V end was cut by 1 base, the J end by 4 bases, with 8 bases between. Germline V gene sequence: CDR1 MGHRA, CDR2 YSYEKL.

This clonotype was recorded at least ten times. The V and J genes are TRBV9 and TRBJ2-1; perhaps TRBD1 as D (5 bases). The CDR3 has 17 amino acids. Trimming pared 2 bases from V and 4 bases from J, leaving 19 bases between. Germline V gene data show CDR1 as SGDLS and CDR2 as YYNGEE. CDR3 amino acids: CASSVRERGFLYNEQFF. CDR3 DNA: TGTGCCAGCAGCGTCCGAGAAAGGGGTTTCCTTTACAATGAGCAGTTCTTC.

Regarding this clonotype: Given a much more abundant clone one base away, this may be a read error. The chain employs TRBV2 and TRBJ1-5; 7 nucleotides agree with TRBD1. V shed 2 bases, J shed 11 bases, and the junction held 6 bases outside the gene matches. The CDR3 is 13 residues long. CDR1 and CDR2 from the germline V gene are SNHLY and FYNNEI. The CDR3 nucleotides are TGTGCCAGCAGTGAAAGGGGGCCAGAGGCCCAGCATTTT. It codes for CASSERGPEAQHF.

There are many counts of this clonotype. The chain employs TRBV2 and TRBJ1-1; 7 nucleotides agree with TRBD1. Germline V gene sequence: CDR1 SNHLY, CDR2 FYNNEI. CDR3 length equals 17 residues. The junction had 17 bases not matched to a gene; V was cut back by 5 bases and J by 5 bases. In DNA form, the CDR3 reads TGTGCCAGCAGTTCCTTGGGAGGGGGCGCGTTGGGGACTGAAGCTTTCTTT. Its translation: CASSSLGGGALGTEAFF.

This clonotype was observed at least ten times. The chain has TRBV2 and TRBJ2-1, with D tentatively TRBD2 (6 bases). V shed 5 bases and J shed 9 bases, with 20 bases lying between them. CDR3 length: 15 amino acids. The germline V gene has CDR1 SNHLY and CDR2 FYNNEI. CDR3 nucleotides: TGTGCCAGCAGTAACGGGGGACGAGGTGGCGGTGAGCAGTTCTTC. This translates into CASSNGGRGGGEQFF.

The chain carries TRBV7-3 and TRBJ2-1; the D call may be TRBD1 or TRBD2 (5 bases each). The germline CDR1 and CDR2 sequences are SGHTA and FQGTGA. The CDR3 has 12 amino acids. V lost 5 bases and J 12 bases, leaving 14 bases between the germline ends. CDR3 protein: CASSLGLGGQFF. DNA of the CDR3: TGTGCCAGCAGCCTCGGGCTTGGGGGGCAGTTCTTC.

This clonotype was counted ten times or more. The gene calls are TRBV19 and TRBJ1-1; 7 bases line up with TRBD1. The V segment lost 5 bases and the J segment 5 bases; nucleotides outside the gene matches: 8. CDR1 is LNHDA and CDR2 is SQIVND in the germline V gene (reference sequence). The CDR3 has 14 residues. Here the CDR3 reads CASSADREGTEAFF. CDR3 nucleotide sequence: TGTGCCAGTAGTGCCGACAGGGAGGGGACTGAAGCTTTCTTT.

In its sample, this clonotype was seen many times. The chain joins TRBV2 to TRBJ2-7; D is perhaps TRBD1 or TRBD2 (5 bases each). V was pared by 4 bases and J by 4 bases, with 17 bases between. The length of the CDR3 is 15 residues. Germline-derived CDR1 and CDR2 are SNHLY and FYNNEI. CDR3 residues: CASSGPGGSGYEQYF. The CDR3 coding sequence is TGTGCCAGCAGTGGTCCTGGGGGTTCGGGGTACGAGCAGTACTTC.

To note about this clonotype: A clone one base away is much larger, so this may be a read error. This is likely a read error, given that the CDR3 carries no conserved phenylalanine or tryptophan at its end. V is TRBV24-1 and J is TRBJ2-5; D may match TRBD1 or TRBD2 (5 bases each). This CDR3 comprises 14 residues. Germline assignment: CDR1 KGHDR and CDR2 SFDVKD. The germline V and J ends were trimmed by 4 bases and 5 bases, with 13 bases remaining between them. CDR3 coding DNA: TGTGCCACCAGTGACATCGGGACGTTCGAGACCCAGTACCTC. Its protein product is CATSDIGTFETQYL.

This clonotype was found a few times. The chain combines TRBV4-1 with TRBJ1-4, with 10 bases identical to TRBD1. Germline V gene data show CDR1 as MGHRA and CDR2 as YSYEKL. Losses at the gene ends were 3 bases for V and 3 bases for J; bases not matched to a gene: 10. The CDR3 covers 18 residues. The CDR3 protein is CASSQAGTGANANEKLFF. The CDR3 nucleotides read TGCGCCAGCAGCCAGGCCGGGACAGGGGCGAATGCTAATGAAAAACTGTTTTTT.

In its sample, this clonotype was seen many times. V usage is TRBV20-1 and J usage is TRBJ1-4, with D perhaps matching TRBD1 (6 bases). There are 14 residues in the CDR3. Trimming took off 4 bases at V and 2 bases at J, with 11 bases between the two ends. CDR1 is DFQATT and CDR2 is SNEGSKA in the germline V gene (reference sequence). As DNA, the CDR3 is TGCAGTGCTACGACAGGATCGACTAATGAAAAACTGTTTTTT. It yields the protein CSATTGSTNEKLFF.

The table lists this clonotype with many counts. V and J are TRBV6-1 and TRBJ1-1; D unresolved. The CDR3 covers 13 residues. CDR1 and CDR2 (germline): MNHNS, SASEGT. The V end was cut by 10 bases, the J end by 2 bases, with 14 bases between. CDR3 nucleotide sequence: TGTGCCACCCACCCGAGCGGAAACACTGAAGCTTTCTTT. Translation: CATHPSGNTEAFF.

The rearrangement joins TRBV13 to TRBJ2-5; 10 bases match TRBD1. Germline V CDR1 and CDR2: PRHDT, FYEKMQ (reference sequence). This CDR3 spans 16 amino acids. Trimming removed 1 base from V and 0 bases from J; junction bases left unmatched: 2. In DNA form, the CDR3 reads TGTGCCAGCAGCTTAGTGACAGGGGGCCACCAAGAGACCCAGTACTTC. This gives the protein CASSLVTGGHQETQYF.

The chain links TRBV7-9 to TRBJ1-1; no clear D gene. The CDR3 has 16 amino acids. Looked up from germline, CDR1 is SEHNR and CDR2 is FQNEAQ (reference sequence). V lost 1 base and J 2 bases, leaving 14 bases between the germline ends. In DNA, the CDR3 is TGTGCCAGCAGCTTAGATCCGCGCATTCCCAACACTGAAGCTTTCTTT. Residues: CASSLDPRIPNTEAFF.

This clonotype was counted between two and nine times. This chain connects TRBV4-1 to TRBJ1-2; 7 nucleotides agree with TRBD1. Trimming at V came to 1 base and at J to 4 bases, leaving 12 bases not matched to a gene. In germline, CDR1 is MGHRA, CDR2 YSYEKL. The length of the CDR3 is 17 residues. CDR3 bases: TGCGCCAGCAGCCAAGCCGTAGATCGGACAGGCTTCTATGGCTACACCTTC. This translates into CASSQAVDRTGFYGYTF.